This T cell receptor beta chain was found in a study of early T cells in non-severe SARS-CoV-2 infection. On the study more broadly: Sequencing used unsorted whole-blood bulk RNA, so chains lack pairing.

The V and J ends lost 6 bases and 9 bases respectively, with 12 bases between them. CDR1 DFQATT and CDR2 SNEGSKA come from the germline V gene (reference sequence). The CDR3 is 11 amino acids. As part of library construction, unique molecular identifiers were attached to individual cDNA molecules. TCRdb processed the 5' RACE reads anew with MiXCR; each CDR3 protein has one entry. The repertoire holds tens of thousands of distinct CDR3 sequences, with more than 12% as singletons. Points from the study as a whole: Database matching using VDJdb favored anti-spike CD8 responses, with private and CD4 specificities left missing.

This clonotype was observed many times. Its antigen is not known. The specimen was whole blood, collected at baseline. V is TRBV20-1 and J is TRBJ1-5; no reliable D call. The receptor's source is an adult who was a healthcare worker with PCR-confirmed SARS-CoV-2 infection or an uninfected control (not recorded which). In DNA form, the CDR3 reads TGCAGTGCGATCCATCGGGGGCCCCAGCATTTT. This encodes CSAIHRGPQHF.